A selection of T cell receptor beta chains follows, all from one sample in a study of beta chain features in type 1 diabetes. Some clones are missing from TCRdb's copy, which holds only in-frame ones; the method was immunoSEQ multiplex PCR. The data contain around 690,000 clones, around 12% of them singletons. The material sequenced was naive CD4+ T cells from blood. The source is a man aged 25-40 years with type 1 diabetes. Each CDR3 is given without its conserved first and last residue.

V	CDR3
TRBV19	ASSMLVSGNTIY
TRBV20-1	SARSETQY
TRBV5-1	ASSSLSQESSYEQY
TRBV5-6	ASSLGGRSTDTQY
TRBV29-1	SAGQISYEQY
TRBV7-6	ASSLGLGTYSYGYT
TRBV5-1	ASRFDRGLTYEQY
TRBV19	ASRDRGRGRSTEAF
TRBV10-3	AISESQDRVTETQY
TRBV28	ASSPPPREQY
TRBV5-1	ASSQSSGANYNEQF
TRBV13	ASSRGRGEQF
TRBV6-6	ASSKSSGANVLT
TRBV6-5	ASSYSSQVTDTQY
TRBV4-2	ASSQDHSDRGVQY
TRBV4-1	ASSQVLATDYNEQF
TRBV10-1	AAKAHTIY
TRBV6-4	ASSGAENTEAF
TRBV9	APRGGNYNEQF
TRBV7-9	ASSGTSQTDYEQY
TRBV5-1	ASSLGQIANYGYT
TRBV27	ASSLSSSGANVLT
TRBV2	ALEVYQETQY
TRBV5-4	ASSGTGGEGYGYT
TRBV19	ASSGGQWTSDQETQY
TRBV20-1	SARSPETQY
TRBV7-2	ASSLSGYSYNEQF
TRBV7-2	ASSFDRNSYNEQF
TRBV7-3	ASSLNSGSEGYT
TRBV9	ASSVQSGPGNTIY
TRBV7-3	ASSLRPGTSYEQY
TRBV4-1	ASSQEETGPYEQY
TRBV9	ASSFDLRGDTQY
TRBV27	ASGGATDTQY
TRBV5-4	ASSLGVFNEQF
TRBV6-5	ASSYLAGRGYGYT
TRBV9	ASSPTSGGGETQY
TRBV5-6	ASSLGGRETQY
TRBV7-2	ASSSGGFLRDIQY
TRBV9	ASSGTSNYGYT
TRBV10-3	AIRESDRVDTQY
TRBV7-8	ASSLDGSYEQY
TRBV25-1	ASSESRVGPQETQY
TRBV6-5	ASSYAVAPNEQF
TRBV9	ASSVGGWSYNEQF
TRBV18	ASSPAVQYSNTEAF
TRBV5-1	ASSFIGDGETQY
TRBV7-2	ASSFQGPGNTIY
TRBV5-1	ASSSGASNEKLF
TRBV2	ASSEGNQPQH
TRBV9	ASSVAGGRMETQY
TRBV7-9	ASSYPGLGPGNEQF
TRBV5-1	ASSPPTGNYGYT
TRBV21-1	AGDRGLPSNYGYT
TRBV19	ASNSDRNTEAF
TRBV13	ASRMGRVNEKLF
TRBV4-3	ASSQDPPRMGNQPQH
TRBV29-1	SVEGTRGSREQY